This passage covers 6 T cell receptor beta chains from one sample sequenced in a study of T cell clonotyping in hematopoietic cell transplantation. Described time point: recipient sample about 28 days before transplant, after cytoreduction. The assay was immunoSEQ multiplex PCR, and TCRdb's table has in-frame clones only and misses some. Of more than 70,000 clones in the sample, 90% to 96% were seen once. Sequencing was performed on peripheral blood mononuclear cells, taken before stem cell transplant. Receptors originate from a woman between 50 and 59 years old with acute myeloid leukemia. Some clones in this sample may be carry-over from other donors' samples.

The chain uses TRBV27 and TRBJ2-3; the match to TRBD2 covers 7 bases. The CDR3 totals 15 residues. Looked up from germline, CDR1 is MNHEY and CDR2 is SMNVEV (reference sequence). J gave up 4 bases and V 6 bases, and 10 bases lay outside the gene matches. The CDR3 bases are TGTGCCAGCAGCCCCGGGACTATAAAATCAGATACGCAGTATTTT. It yields the protein CASSPGTIKSDTQYF.

V usage is TRBV28 and J usage is TRBJ1-3; D unclear. V gave up 3 bases and J gave up 4 bases, with 19 bases separating them. CDR1 and CDR2 from the germline V gene are MDHEN and SYDVKM. The CDR3 length is 17 residues. The CDR3 coding sequence is TGTGCCAGCAGTTTTTTGGAAGGCCTATCCTCAGGAAACACCATATATTTT. Translated, it gives CASSFLEGLSSGNTIYF.

The rearrangement uses TRBV6-6 and TRBJ1-1, with 7 positions matching TRBD1. The CDR3 extends over 12 amino acids. J was trimmed by 6 bases and V by 6 bases; bases with no gene match: 4. Germline CDR1 is MNHNY and CDR2 is SVGAGI (reference sequence). The CDR3 sequence: CASRRQGSEAFF. CDR3 nucleotides: TGTGCCAGCAGAAGACAGGGATCTGAAGCTTTCTTT.

V and J are TRBV29-1 and TRBJ2-4; 7 nucleotides line up with TRBD2. Looked up from germline, CDR1 is SQVTM and CDR2 is ANQGSEA. With V trimmed by 7 bases and J by 1 base, 7 bases remained unmatched. The CDR3 is 14 amino acids. CDR3: CSAGEGLAKNIQYF. The CDR3, as DNA: TGCAGCGCGGGGGAGGGGTTGGCCAAAAACATTCAGTACTTC.

V and J are TRBV19 and TRBJ2-1; 7 positions agree with TRBD2. CDR1 and CDR2 (germline): LNHDA, SQIVND (reference sequence). With 3 bases clipped from V and 5 bases from J, the junction kept 4 bases outside the gene matches. The CDR3 length is 14 residues. The CDR3 region is CASSMSGVNNEQFF. CDR3 DNA sequence: TGTGCCAGTAGTATGAGCGGGGTAAACAATGAGCAGTTCTTC.

The rearrangement uses TRBV5-5 and TRBJ1-5, with D possibly matching TRBD1 (5 bases). The CDR3 spans 16 residues. The V end lost 2 bases, the J end lost 5 bases, and 17 bases lay between the germline ends. CDR1 and CDR2 (germline): SGHKS, YYEKEE (reference sequence). The chain's CDR3 is CASSFIPGNDDQPQHF. CDR3 coding DNA: TGTGCCAGCAGCTTTATCCCAGGGAATGACGATCAGCCCCAGCATTTT.